This TCR beta chain emerged from a study of cytomegalovirus exposure and HLA in healthy donors. Though probably carrying unrecorded immune exposures, donors were nominally healthy at sampling. Primers for the PCR totalled 60 Vbeta and 13 Jbeta. Clones were read by immunoSEQ multiplex PCR, and TCRdb kept only the in-frame ones, dropping some. This sample carries around 150,000 clones, roughly 71% of them seen once, and the ten largest clones take approximately 1.4%. This clone was recorded only once. The TCR was taken from a woman aged 40 to 50 in good health and CMV-seronegative. Material for sequencing was PBMCs.

CDR3 in amino acids: CASSATGTTEAFF. The CDR3 DNA follows: TGTGCCAGCAGTGCCACAGGTACCACTGAAGCTTTCTTT. The genes are TRBV6-1 and TRBJ1-1; TRBD1 might be the D (5 bases). The CDR3 spans 13 residues. Trimming left V 4 bases short and J 4 bases short, with 10 bases between. The germline V gene encodes CDR1 MNHNS and CDR2 SASEGT.